The sequence of this T cell receptor (beta chain) was determined in a study of long-term antiretroviral therapy in people with HIV. Overall study results and limits: Clonotypes expanded prior to ART showed repertoire dominance at all sampled time points.

A word on this clone: Its antigen is not known.

Deletions cut 2 bases from V and 4 bases from J, with 14 bases between. The CDR3 spans 15 residues. CDR1 MNHNS and CDR2 SASEGT come from the germline V gene. Survey-level immunoSEQ v3.0 assays were run. Each sample had sequencing targeting about 35,000-50,000 T-cell genomes. Measured with immunoSEQ multiplex PCR; TCRdb has only the in-frame clones, and not every one. The top ten clones hold about 15% of a sample with about 15,000 clones, 88% of them seen once. Each donor had at least one pre-ART and at least two post-ART PBMC samples. The TCR was taken from a young woman with HIV. This specimen consisted of unsorted PBMCs, obtained more than 2.2 years before starting antiretroviral therapy. The gene calls are TRBV6-1 and TRBJ1-2; D is ambiguous. In DNA form, the CDR3 reads TGTGCCAGCAGTGAAATGGTTAGGAGGAGCTATGGCTACACCTTC. The encoded protein is CASSEMVRRSYGYTF.